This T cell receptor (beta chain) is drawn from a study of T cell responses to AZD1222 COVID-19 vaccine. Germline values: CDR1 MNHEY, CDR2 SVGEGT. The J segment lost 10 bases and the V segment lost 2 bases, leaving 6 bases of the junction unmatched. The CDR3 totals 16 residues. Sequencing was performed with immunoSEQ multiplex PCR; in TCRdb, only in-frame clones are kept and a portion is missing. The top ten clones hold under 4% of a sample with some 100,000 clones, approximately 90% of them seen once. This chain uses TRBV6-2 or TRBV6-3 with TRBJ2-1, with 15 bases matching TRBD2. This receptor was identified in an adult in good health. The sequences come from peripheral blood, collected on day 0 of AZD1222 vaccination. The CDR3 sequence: CASSYAGLAGGEEQFF. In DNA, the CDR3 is TGTGCCAGCAGTTACGCGGGACTAGCGGGGGGTGAGGAGCAGTTCTTC.